This record concerns one TCR beta chain sequence. V was pared by 0 bases and J by 7 bases, with 6 bases of the junction left unmatched. The CDR3 contains 15 residues. Germline lookup yields CDR1 SGHRS and CDR2 YFSETQ. These data belong to a study of immune evolution from preneoplasia to lung adenocarcinoma. Libraries were prepared by immunoSEQ multiplex PCR; TCRdb keeps only in-frame clonotypes and omits some of them. The sample consists of approximately 8,000 clones, approximately 78% of them appearing once. Material: FFPE adjacent normal lung tissue. The receptor's source is a person between 65 and 79 years old with lung adenocarcinoma. The gene calls are TRBV5-1 and TRBJ1-4; 7 nucleotides match TRBD1. CDR3 residues: CASSLAGNRGEKLFF. For the CDR3, the DNA is TGCGCCAGCAGCTTGGCCGGGAACAGGGGTGAAAAACTGTTTTTT.